Presented here are 3 T cell receptor beta chains from one specimen sequenced in a study of tumor-infiltrating lymphocytes in primary liver carcinoma. Unsorted bulk tissue (roughly 17-34 mg) underwent RNA and DNA co-extraction. TCR beta cDNA came from about 0.45 ug total RNA, primed with a constant-region primer. Slightly modified ARM-PCR with three nested multiplex PCR rounds yielded TCR beta libraries. In the first two PCR rounds, TRBV1-TRBV30 forward primers were paired with a C-beta reverse primer, and each round lasted about 10 cycles. One entry per CDR3 protein results from TCRdb running MiXCR on the multiplex PCR reads. The data contain 99,000 or so distinct CDR3 sequences, roughly four fifths of them singletons. Sequenced material: liver tumor tissue from sampling region 3. Noted subset: tumor region T3, left-lateral pole. Receptor source: a man in his forties with primary liver carcinoma and hepatitis B virus infection.

As to this clonotype: The conserved phenylalanine or tryptophan is not found at the CDR3 terminus, so this likely reflects a read error. This chain joins TRBV29-1 and TRBJ2-3, with D tentatively TRBD2 (6 bases). This CDR3 spans 14 amino acids. Trimming pared 3 bases from V and 3 bases from J, leaving 13 bases between. The germline V gene encodes CDR1 SQVTM and CDR2 ANQGSEA. Written as DNA, the CDR3 is TGCAGCGTTGAGAGGCGGGAAGTTACAGATACGCAGTATTAT. Its protein is CSVERREVTDTQYY.

With regard to this clonotype: A read error is possible here, since a much larger clone lies one base away. The CDR3 ends on some other residue instead of the conserved phenylalanine or tryptophan, so this is likely a read error. The chain carries TRBV24-1 and TRBJ2-3, with TRBD1 matching 8 bases. Germline CDR1 is KGHDR and CDR2 is SFDVKD. The V gene end was trimmed by 0 bases and the J gene end by 2 bases; junction bases not matched to a gene: 3. This CDR3 region has 16 residues. The CDR3 loop reads CATSDLAGGTTDTQYL. DNA for the CDR3: TGTGCCACCAGTGATTTGGCAGGGGGCACCACAGATACGCAGTATTTA.

The gene calls are TRBV6-2 or TRBV6-3 and TRBJ2-7; 11 nucleotides align to TRBD2. CDR3 size: 18 residues. Germline CDR1 and CDR2: MNHEY and SVGEGT. In DNA, the CDR3 is TGTGGCAGTAGTTTATCGAGGAGTAGCGGGAGGGCCCTGCACGAGCAGTACTTC. It translates to CGSSLSRSSGRALHEQYF.